This T cell receptor (beta chain) originates from a study of immune evolution from preneoplasia to lung adenocarcinoma (dated by TCRdb to the early 2020s). The study in broad terms: HLA loss of heterozygosity was found in 6.5% to 8% of AIS, about 16% of MIA and about 32% of ADC lesions, and in no AAH lesions. Resected precursor lesions (AAH, AIS, MIA) and invasive adenocarcinomas were each compared against paired morphologically normal lung tissue. The sample size depended on which specimens were available, not on a prior power calculation. Whole exome sequencing and methylation data from the same cohort of nodules were integrated with the immune data. The study combined immune gene expression, TCR sequencing and multiplex immunofluorescence to profile immune contexture across lung adenocarcinoma precursors and invasive adenocarcinoma. Class I HLA alleles were inferred from exome data with POLYSOLVER, and allele-specific HLA loss was detected with LOHHLA. The TCR sequencing data were obtained from about 51 patients. The overall cohort was made up of 53 patients with pulmonary nodules who had surgical resection. It was reported in the study that 100 to 110 samples were used for TCR sequencing.

TCR beta CDR3 regions were sequenced from DNA using the immunoSEQ hsTCRbeta Kit. Concerning the study's data processing: The ImmunoSEQ Analyzer was used to analyse the TCR sequencing data. T cell clonality was calculated on productive rearrangements as 1 minus Pielou's evenness. T cell diversity was measured with the inverse Simpson index on productive templates. T cell density was expressed as TCR beta template counts normalized to usable DNA, with usable DNA estimated by amplifying and sequencing housekeeping genes. TCR metrics were compared across histologic stages using two-sided Kruskal-Wallis tests. Entries here come from immuneACCESS through TCRdb and include only in-frame sequences with V and J called. Some clones fail to appear in such tables; in the studies checked, an unresolved V gene covers under half of the shortfall, and the cause of the remainder is unknown. The DNA gave D and trimming, while V, J and clone size come from that table. This sample lists roughly 6,300 clones; over 80% were detected once. About 2.5% of the sample comes from the top ten.

Overall results and qualifications from the work: Top T cell clone frequencies were highest in normal lung and appeared to decrease progressively from AAH through AIS, MIA and invasive adenocarcinoma. Because every patient came from Japan and China, how well the results apply to Western populations was uncertain. Findings were based on association rather than direct causation; larger cohorts with long-term follow-up and longitudinal biopsies were deemed needed. KRAS-mutant nodules showed the highest T cell clonality compared with EGFR-mutant or double wild-type lesions. Clonality was highest in normal lung, while later-stage lesions appeared to have lower clonality but higher T cell density and diversity.

The CDR3, from cysteine to phenylalanine, totals 17 residues. Solely the CDR3 DNA is kept, with 51 bases framed from the first base. For CDR1 and CDR2, the germline V gene lists LGHNT and FRNRAP. V and J lose 0 bases and 6 bases, and a span of 18 bases separates them. Between the mid-2010s and the late 2010s, the patients underwent resection in either Japan or China. Two lung cancer pathologists independently reviewed H&E slides to confirm the histologic diagnosis of every case. To enrich premalignant or tumor cells for nucleic acid extraction, macro-dissection was performed after pathologic assessment. FFPE tissue was used for DNA isolation with the AllPrep DNA/RNA FFPE Kit. As for this clone: What antigen it recognizes has not been identified. Per-nucleotide qualities are absent, and no much larger clonotype sits a single base away.

Sequenced material: FFPE lung adenocarcinoma in situ tissue. The cell subset or site label on this specimen signifies: preinvasive adenocarcinoma in situ (AIS). The chain joins TRBV12-5 to TRBJ2-1; 6 matching bases give a weak D call of TRBD1. The receptor's source is a donor at least 70 years old with lung adenocarcinoma. The DNA sequence reads TGTGCTAGTGGTTTGGTAGGTGGGGGCAGGGGTTCCAATGAGCAGTTCTTC. This is translated as CASGLVGGGRGSNEQFF. Reference TRBV12-5 and TRBJ2-1 genes cover what lies past the CDR3, so the full variable domain is DARVTQTPRHKVTEMGQEVTMRCQPILGHNTVFWYRQTMMQGLELLAYFRNRAPLDDSGMPKDRFSAEMPDATLATLKIQPSEPRDSAVYFCASGLVGGGRGSNEQFFGPGTRLTVL.